This TCR beta chain was sequenced during a study of T cell changes during pregnancy in multiple sclerosis. Profiling relied on immunoSEQ multiplex PCR, and the TCRdb table lists in-frame clones only, not all of them. Here the sample spans more than 80,000 clones, 92% being singletons. The CDR3 length is 17 residues. The germline V gene encodes CDR1 LGHNA and CDR2 YSLEER. The V end lost 0 bases, the J end lost 2 bases, and 16 bases lay between the germline ends. V usage is TRBV4-3 and J usage is TRBJ1-1; D is undetermined. Specimen: peripheral blood, collected in the first trimester of pregnancy. This clonotype originated in a female donor with multiple sclerosis, enrolled in a pregnancy study. CDR3 sequence reads: CASSQDPGTALNTEAFF. The CDR3 region has the DNA TGCGCCAGCAGCCAAGATCCGGGAACTGCCCTTAACACTGAAGCTTTCTTT.